The entry that follows covers one TCR beta chain sequence. What it binds is unknown. This sample is part of a study of T cell responses to AZD1222 COVID-19 vaccine. Sequenced by immunoSEQ multiplex PCR; TCRdb stores in-frame clones only, minus some. The sample has 140,000 to 150,000 clones; approximately 90% are singletons. Germline lookup yields CDR1 SGHAT and CDR2 FQNNGV. The CDR3 runs to 15 residues. Trimming cost V 0 bases and J 7 bases, with 13 bases left between them. Overall study findings and caveats: It was only a handful of AZD1222 recipients who were seropositive at baseline.

This rearrangement joins TRBV11-2 to TRBJ1-3; D gene uncertain. The clonotype comes from an adult in good health. The material sequenced was peripheral blood, taken on day 0 of AZD1222 vaccination. The CDR3 nucleotides are TGTGCCAGCAGCTTAGAGGCGGTTCCTGCCAACACCATATATTTT. Its translation: CASSLEAVPANTIYF.